This TCR beta chain emerged from a study of identical twins. TCRdb reprocessed the 5' RACE reads via MiXCR and lists one record per CDR3 protein. The data show fewer than 350,000 distinct CDR3 sequences, about 8.1% seen once. This clonotype was counted a few times. Its target is not known. The donors were all healthy and Caucasian. Findings and limits, study-wide: There is a chance that invariant MAIT and iNKT cells partially muddied zero-insertion analyses. In beta out-of-frame sequences, the excess sharing between twins was weaker. For cord blood, abundant beta clonotypes had fewer insertions, unlike memory repertoires, which showed none.

The germline CDR1 and CDR2 sequences are DFQATT and SNEGSKA (reference sequence). Trimming cost V 4 bases and J 8 bases, with 17 bases left between them. The CDR3 is 13 amino acids. This sample also belongs to another study, concerning yellow fever vaccine responses in identical twins.

The receptor's source is a woman aged 18-35 years in good health. The sample was memory (CD45RO+) T cells sorted from blood. The chain employs TRBV20-1 and TRBJ1-2; possible D gene TRBD1, 6 bases. The CDR3 reads CSANPITGYGYTF. DNA for the CDR3: TGCAGTGCTAACCCTATTACAGGGTACGGCTACACCTTC.